The rows below give T cell receptor beta chains drawn from one sample of a study of cytomegalovirus exposure and HLA in healthy donors. The repertoire was sequenced with immunoSEQ multiplex PCR; TCRdb's copy has only in-frame clones and lacks some. The data hold some 150,000 clones, with approximately 80% observed a single time. Sequenced: PBMCs. These TCRs come from a man younger than 40 in good health and CMV-seropositive. Both conserved end residues are part of each CDR3. A D gene is named only where the DNA matches it firmly. Some rows mark clone size as missing; the rest say once, few, many or name a class of expanded clone.

V,D,size,J,CDR3,DNA
TRBV7-6,TRBD2,few,TRBJ2-1,CASSPRGGTSGNYNEQFF,TGTGCCAGCAGCCCCCGAGGAGGGACTAGCGGGAACTACAATGAGCAGTTCTTC
TRBV7-8,TRBD2,.,TRBJ2-1,CASSLMPIGLAGNEQFF,TGTGCCAGCAGCTTAATGCCGATAGGACTAGCGGGCAATGAGCAGTTCTTC
TRBV2,.,few,TRBJ1-3,CASSEAPGHGNTIYF,TGTGCCAGCAGTGAAGCTCCGGGACATGGAAACACCATATATTTT
TRBV9,TRBD2,few,TRBJ2-1,CASSVGSSGRLDEQFF,TGTGCCAGCAGCGTAGGGTCTAGCGGGAGGTTAGATGAGCAGTTCTTC
TRBV5-4,.,.,TRBJ2-7,CASSPGGDRAYEQYF,TGTGCCAGCAGCCCGGGGGGGGACAGGGCCTACGAGCAGTACTTC
TRBV14,.,.,TRBJ2-5,CASSQDSQETQYF,TGTGCCAGCAGCCAAGACAGTCAAGAGACCCAGTACTTC
TRBV6-5,TRBD1,.,TRBJ2-7,CASSYSAGQVYEQYF,TGTGCCAGCAGTTACTCCGCGGGACAGGTCTACGAGCAGTACTTC
TRBV30,.,few,TRBJ1-4,CAWKTESDEKLFF,TGTGCCTGGAAGACAGAATCTGATGAAAAACTGTTTTTT
TRBV27,.,.,TRBJ2-7,CASSSRGEQYF,TGTGCCAGCAGTTCCCGGGGCGAGCAGTACTTC
TRBV19,.,.,TRBJ1-1,CASSIQISSTEAFF,TGTGCCAGTAGTATCCAGATAAGTTCCACTGAAGCTTTCTTT
TRBV6-1,TRBD2,.,TRBJ2-4,CASSEAGGLAGRAKNIQYF,TGTGCCAGCAGTGAAGCGGGGGGACTAGCGGGACGAGCCAAAAACATTCAGTACTTC
TRBV6-5,TRBD1,.,TRBJ2-7,CASSLKDRGVYEQYF,TGTGCCAGCAGCCTAAAGGACAGGGGGGTCTACGAGCAGTACTTC
TRBV7-9,.,once,TRBJ2-5,CASSLSPGRTGTQYF,TGTGCCAGCAGCTTAAGTCCTGGCCGTACAGGGACCCAGTACTTC
TRBV19,TRBD2,.,TRBJ2-7,CASSSSGRYEQYF,TGTGCCAGTAGCTCTAGCGGGAGATACGAGCAGTACTTC
TRBV6-1,.,.,TRBJ1-1,CASRRNTGLNTEAFF,TGTGCCAGCAGGAGAAATACAGGGCTGAACACTGAAGCTTTCTTT
TRBV29-1,.,.,TRBJ2-3,CSVALGQSTDTQYF,TGCAGCGTCGCCCTGGGCCAGAGCACAGATACGCAGTATTTT
TRBV29-1,TRBD2,.,TRBJ2-1,CSVLAENNEQFF,TGCAGCGTTCTAGCGGAGAACAATGAGCAGTTCTTC
TRBV6-5,.,.,TRBJ1-1,CASSYSNPGNTEAFF,TGTGCCAGCAGTTACTCGAATCCGGGGAACACTGAAGCTTTCTTT
TRBV29-1,TRBD2,.,TRBJ2-1,CSVSGLAGGHLNEQFF,TGCAGCGTTTCTGGACTAGCGGGAGGTCATCTGAATGAGCAGTTCTTC
TRBV10-2,TRBD2,.,TRBJ2-1,CASSQSLAGIEQFF,TGCGCCAGCAGTCAATCACTAGCGGGAATTGAGCAGTTCTTC
TRBV10-3,TRBD1,few,TRBJ1-2,CAISDPTGRYGYTF,TGTGCCATCAGTGATCCGACAGGGCGCTATGGCTACACCTTC
TRBV6-1,.,.,TRBJ2-7,CASREWASDEQYF,TGTGCCAGCAGGGAATGGGCATCTGACGAGCAGTACTTC
TRBV23-1,.,.,TRBJ2-1,CASSQLSEGRCNEQFF,TGCGCCAGCAGTCAACTTTCGGAGGGACGGTGCAATGAGCAGTTCTTC
TRBV6-9,.,.,TRBJ1-3,CASSYSRVPGNTIYF,TGTGCCAGCAGTTATTCTCGGGTACCTGGAAACACCATATATTTT
TRBV4-1,TRBD1,few,TRBJ2-6,CASTRGTGSGANVLTF,TGCGCCAGCACCCGGGGGACAGGGTCTGGGGCCAACGTCCTGACTTTC
TRBV7-9,.,.,TRBJ1-3,CASSLWAGRTGNTIYF,TGTGCCAGCAGCTTATGGGCAGGGCGGACTGGAAACACCATATATTTT
TRBV29-1,.,.,TRBJ1-2,CSVENPGNYGYTF,TGCAGCGTTGAGAACCCAGGGAACTATGGCTACACCTTC
TRBV6-4,.,.,TRBJ2-7,CASTQLAAKQYF,TGTGCCAGCACTCAGCTGGCGGCCAAGCAGTACTTC
TRBV9,TRBD2,.,TRBJ2-2,CASSGSGQTGELFF,TGTGCCAGCAGCGGTAGCGGGCAGACCGGGGAGCTGTTTTTT
TRBV19,.,.,TRBJ1-2,CASSWGRANYGYTF,TGTGCCAGTAGTTGGGGCAGAGCTAACTATGGCTACACCTTC
TRBV5-1,.,.,TRBJ2-2,CASSSGLLMAANTGELFF,TGCGCCAGCAGCTCGGGACTTTTGATGGCCGCGAACACCGGGGAGCTGTTTTTT